This entry features one TCR beta chain sequence. The data originate from a study of T cell changes during pregnancy in multiple sclerosis. The protocol was immunoSEQ multiplex PCR, while the TCRdb copy is restricted to in-frame clones and leaves out a portion. This table has tens of thousands of clones, roughly nine tenths appearing once. The CDR3 extends over 17 amino acids. In germline, CDR1 is LGHNA, CDR2 YSLEER. V was clipped by 0 bases and J by 4 bases, with 16 bases between them. The receptor comes from a female donor with multiple sclerosis, enrolled in a pregnancy study. The sequencing here drew on CD8+ T cells from peripheral blood mononuclear cells, taken before pregnancy. The gene calls are TRBV4-3 and TRBJ2-1; tentatively, D is TRBD2 (5 bases). CDR3 nucleotide sequence: TGCGCCAGCAGCCAAGAAGAAATGGGAAGCGGTTACAATGAGCAGTTCTTC. It translates to CASSQEEMGSGYNEQFF.